This passage covers 22 T cell receptor beta chains from one sample sequenced in a study of blood T cells in healthy people across ages. With a J-beta primer mix and a sample-barcoded 5' primer, a second PCR ran about 6 to 11 cycles. TCRdb re-analysed the 5' RACE reads in MiXCR, keeping a single row per CDR3 protein. In the table there are about 810,000 distinct CDR3 sequences, under 40% of which are singletons. Material for sequencing was blood. The receptors here all came from a man aged 18 to 30 in good health.

This clonotype was detected a few times. This rearrangement joins TRBV6-2 or TRBV6-3 to TRBJ1-5; D may be TRBD1 (6 bases). The CDR3 has 13 residues. V was trimmed by 8 bases and J by 6 bases, leaving 14 bases between them. The germline gives CDR1 MNHEY, CDR2 SVGEGT. Written as DNA, the CDR3 is TGTGCCAGCCACGGAGGGGGAAGTCAGCCCCAGCATTTT. This sequence encodes CASHGGGSQPQHF.

With respect to this clonotype: This could be a read error, since a much larger clone is one nucleotide away. The rearrangement uses TRBV12-3 or TRBV12-4 and TRBJ2-7; maybe TRBD2 (5 bases). V was shortened by 5 bases and J by 7 bases, with 15 bases between the two germline ends. CDR3 length: 13 residues. CDR3 in DNA: TGTGCCAGCAGTCCCCCGGCCGGGAATGAGCAGTACTTC. Translated: CASSPPAGNEQYF.

There are a few counts of this clonotype. The V call is TRBV24-1, the J call TRBJ2-3; D is undetermined. From germline, CDR1 is KGHDR and CDR2 SFDVKD. V lost 2 bases to trimming and J lost 6 bases, with 11 bases between them. The CDR3 has 14 amino acids. CDR3: CATSDSPPEDTQYF. CDR3 bases: TGTGCCACCAGTGATTCCCCCCCGGAGGATACGCAGTATTTT.

The rearrangement links TRBV9 to TRBJ2-7; D unclear. Germline CDR1 SGDLS, CDR2 YYNGEE. Trimming removed 0 bases at V and 3 bases at J, with 10 bases between. The CDR3 has 14 amino acids. CDR3 sequence reads: CASSVAGQNYEQYF. The CDR3 nucleotides read TGTGCCAGCAGCGTAGCTGGGCAGAACTACGAGCAGTACTTC.

Note on this clonotype: A read error may be the cause here, since a much bigger clone is one base away. The chain has TRBV7-3 and TRBJ2-5, with D unresolved. The CDR3 spans 14 residues. The V and J ends lost 0 bases and 7 bases respectively, with 12 bases between them. Germline CDR1 SGHTA, CDR2 FQGTGA. In DNA form, the CDR3 reads TGTGCCAGCAGCTTAACGGCTGGGGAAGGGACCCAGTACTTC. It codes for CASSLTAGEGTQYF.

This clonotype was counted many times. A read error may be the cause here, since a much bigger clone is one base away. The rearrangement uses TRBV10-3 and TRBJ2-7, with a tentative D call TRBD1 (6 bases). V lost 6 bases to trimming and J lost 0 bases, with 6 bases between them. This CDR3 has 12 amino acids. From germline, CDR1 is ENHRY and CDR2 SYGVKD. CDR3 region: CAIRDSSYEQYF. The CDR3 region has the DNA TGTGCCATCAGGGACAGCTCCTACGAGCAGTACTTC.

The rearrangement joins TRBV4-1 to TRBJ1-1; 9 bases fit TRBD1. Germline CDR1 MGHRA, CDR2 YSYEKL. J gave up 3 bases and V 8 bases, and 10 bases lay outside the gene matches. The CDR3 runs to 15 residues. Here the CDR3 reads CASGETTGGDTEAFF. The DNA of the CDR3 is TGCGCCAGCGGGGAAACGACAGGGGGTGACACTGAAGCTTTCTTT.

Turning to this clonotype: This may be a read error: a much more frequent sequence differs by one nucleotide. The chain links TRBV28 to TRBJ2-4; D gene uncertain. V lost 3 bases and J 6 bases, leaving 6 bases between the germline ends. The CDR3 is 12 amino acids. The germline gives CDR1 MDHEN, CDR2 SYDVKM. This CDR3 reads CASSFGVNIQYF. The CDR3 coding sequence is TGTGCCAGCAGTTTCGGTGTAAACATTCAGTACTTC.

The chain carries TRBV30 and TRBJ1-5; possibly TRBD1 for D (5 bases). Germline CDR1 is GTSNPN and CDR2 is SVGIG (reference sequence). CDR3 length: 14 residues. Trimming left V 2 bases short and J 5 bases short, with 13 bases between. The CDR3 nucleotides are TGTGCCTGGAGTCTCCGGGACTTGGATCAGCCCCAGCATTTT. Its protein product is CAWSLRDLDQPQHF. Looking up the rest from reference TRBV30 and TRBJ1-5 gives the full variable domain: SQTIHQWPATLVQPVGSPLSLECTVEGTSNPNLYWYRQAAGRGLQLLFYSVGIGQISSEVPQNLSASRPQDRQFILSSKKLLLSDSGFYLCAWSLRDLDQPQHFGDGTRLSIL.

The chain employs TRBV7-8 and TRBJ1-2, with D tentatively TRBD1 (5 bases). Trimming removed 3 bases from V and 6 bases from J, with 23 bases in between. Germline CDR1 and CDR2: SGHVS and FQNEAQ. The CDR3 is 17 amino acids. In DNA, the CDR3 is TGTGCCAGCAGCTTTAGGGACGGGGTGCAGGGTTGGGATGGCTACACCTTC. This sequence encodes CASSFRDGVQGWDGYTF.

The V and J genes are TRBV20-1 and TRBJ1-2; 7 positions match TRBD1. With V trimmed by 5 bases and J by 0 bases, 15 bases remained unmatched. CDR1 is DFQATT and CDR2 is SNEGSKA in the germline V gene (reference sequence). The CDR3 has 17 residues. CDR3 amino acids: CSAGYRDRGGSNYGYTF. The CDR3 DNA reads as TGCAGTGCTGGGTACCGGGACAGAGGGGGATCTAACTATGGCTACACCTTC.

In its sample, this clonotype was seen a few times. This chain connects TRBV4-2 to TRBJ1-2, with D hard to call. The CDR3 is 13 residues long. Between the trimmed V and J ends, which lost 0 bases and 7 bases, there was a span of 9 bases. Looked up from germline, CDR1 is LGHNA and CDR2 is YNFKEQ. Here the CDR3 reads CASSQDSQAGYTF. In DNA, the CDR3 is TGTGCCAGCAGCCAAGATAGCCAGGCTGGCTACACCTTC.

A remark on this clonotype: A junction end diverges from the germline sequence, so it may reflect a read error. The V gene is TRBV20-1, the J gene TRBJ1-4; D is unresolved. The CDR3 loop spans 17 amino acids. Germline values: CDR1 DFQATT, CDR2 SNEGSKA (reference sequence). CDR3 loop: CSARDPPDYATNEKLLF. The DNA for the CDR3 is TGCAGTGCTAGAGATCCCCCAGACTATGCAACTAATGAAAAACTGTTATTT.

The chain couples TRBV29-1 to TRBJ1-2; no clear D. V shed 4 bases and J shed 0 bases, with 9 bases lying between them. Germline assignment: CDR1 SQVTM and CDR2 ANQGSEA. CDR3 size: 13 residues. In nucleotides, the CDR3 is TGCAGCGTTGTTGCAGCCTCTAACTATGGCTACACCTTC. It yields the protein CSVVAASNYGYTF.

The chain has TRBV5-1 and TRBJ1-1, with D perhaps TRBD1 (6 bases). The CDR3 contains 15 residues. Trimming left V 4 bases short and J 2 bases short, with 15 bases between. Germline values: CDR1 SGHRS, CDR2 YFSETQ. CDR3: CASSAGQNLNTEAFF. CDR3 coding DNA: TGCGCCAGCAGCGCCGGACAGAACCTCAACACTGAAGCTTTCTTT.

This clonotype was picked up many times. This sequence joins TRBV12-3 or TRBV12-4 and TRBJ2-7; D not certain. V lost 6 bases to trimming and J lost 3 bases, with 9 bases between them. The CDR3 totals 12 residues. CDR3 region: CASSPSHYEQYF. As DNA, the CDR3 is TGTGCCAGCAGCCCCAGTCACTACGAGCAGTACTTC.

This rearrangement joins TRBV4-1 to TRBJ2-7, with D possibly matching TRBD2 (6 bases). V lost 0 bases to trimming and J lost 3 bases, with 15 bases between them. The CDR3 spans 16 residues. Germline CDR1 MGHRA, CDR2 YSYEKL. For the CDR3, the DNA is TGCGCCAGCAGCCAAGACCCCGGAGCGGGCGGCTACGAGCAGTACTTC. Translated, it gives CASSQDPGAGGYEQYF.

The chain carries TRBV12-3 or TRBV12-4 and TRBJ1-4; no firm D call. There are 16 residues in the CDR3. The V and J ends lost 4 bases and 3 bases respectively, with 15 bases between them. In nucleotides, the CDR3 is TGTGCCAGCAGTTCGGATAGGGAATCGTCTAATGAAAAACTGTTTTTT. This encodes CASSSDRESSNEKLFF.

This sequence joins TRBV29-1 and TRBJ1-4; D perhaps matches TRBD1 (6 bases). Germline CDR1 reads SQVTM; CDR2 reads ANQGSEA. The CDR3 loop spans 14 amino acids. Between the trimmed V and J ends, which lost 4 bases and 7 bases, there was a span of 16 bases. CDR3 bases: TGCAGCGTTGGGGCAGGTACAGGGCTTGAAAAACTGTTTTTT. Its protein product is CSVGAGTGLEKLFF.

The chain combines TRBV5-1 with TRBJ2-1; D is possibly TRBD1 or TRBD2 (6 bases each). Germline values: CDR1 SGHRS, CDR2 YFSETQ. The length of the CDR3 is 15 residues. V lost 7 bases, J lost 7 bases, and 21 bases lay in between. This CDR3 reads CASGWKGGANNEQFF. DNA for the CDR3: TGCGCCAGCGGCTGGAAGGGGGGCGCCAATAATGAGCAGTTCTTC.

On this clonotype itself: At one of its ends the junction is not consistent with the germline gene, which may arise from a read error. The chain carries TRBV7-2 and TRBJ1-2; no firm D call. From germline, CDR1 is SGHTA and CDR2 FQGNSA. This CDR3 is 15 amino acids long. The CDR3 DNA sequence: TGTGCCGGCAGCTTAGCGACGGCCGCTAACTATGGCTACACCTTC. It is translated as CAGSLATAANYGYTF.

This clonotype was counted a few times. CDR3 coding DNA: TGTGCCAGCAGCCGGACTGACAATGAGCAGTTCTTC. Translating it yields CASSRTDNEQFF. This chain joins TRBV4-2 and TRBJ2-1; maybe TRBD2 (5 bases). V was shortened by 4 bases and J by 5 bases, with 6 bases between the two germline ends. This CDR3 has 12 residues. The germline CDR1 and CDR2 sequences are LGHNA and YNFKEQ.